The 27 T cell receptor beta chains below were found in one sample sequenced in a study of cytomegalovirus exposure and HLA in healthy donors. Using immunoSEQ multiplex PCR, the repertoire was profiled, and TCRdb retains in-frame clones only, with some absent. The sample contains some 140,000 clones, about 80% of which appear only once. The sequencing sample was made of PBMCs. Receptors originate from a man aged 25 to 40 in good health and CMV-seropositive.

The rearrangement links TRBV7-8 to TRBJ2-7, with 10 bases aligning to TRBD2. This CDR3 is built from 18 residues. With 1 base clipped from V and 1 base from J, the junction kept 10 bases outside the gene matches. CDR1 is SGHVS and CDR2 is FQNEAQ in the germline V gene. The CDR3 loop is CASSLESSGGIGSYEQYF. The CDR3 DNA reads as TGTGCCAGCAGCTTAGAGAGTAGCGGGGGGATTGGGTCCTACGAGCAGTACTTC.

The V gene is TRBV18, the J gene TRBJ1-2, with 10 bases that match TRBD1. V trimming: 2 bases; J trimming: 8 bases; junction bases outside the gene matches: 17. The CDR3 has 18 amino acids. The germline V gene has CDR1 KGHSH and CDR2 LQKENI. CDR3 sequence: CASSPYSGTGALLEGYTF. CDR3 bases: TGTGCCAGCTCACCATATTCCGGGACAGGGGCCCTCCTCGAGGGCTACACCTTC.

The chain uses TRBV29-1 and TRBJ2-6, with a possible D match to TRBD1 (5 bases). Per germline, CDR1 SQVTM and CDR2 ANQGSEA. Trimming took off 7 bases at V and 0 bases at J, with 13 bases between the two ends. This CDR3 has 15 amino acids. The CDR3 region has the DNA TGCAGCGCCCTGGACACCGTCTCTGGGGCCAACGTCCTGACTTTC. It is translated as CSALDTVSGANVLTF. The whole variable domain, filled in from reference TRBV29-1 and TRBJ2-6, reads SAVISQKPSRDICQRGTSLTIQCQVDSQVTMMFWYRQQPGQSLTLIATANQGSEATYESGFVIDKFPISRPNLTFSTLTVSNMSPEDSSIYLCSALDTVSGANVLTFGAGSRLTVL.

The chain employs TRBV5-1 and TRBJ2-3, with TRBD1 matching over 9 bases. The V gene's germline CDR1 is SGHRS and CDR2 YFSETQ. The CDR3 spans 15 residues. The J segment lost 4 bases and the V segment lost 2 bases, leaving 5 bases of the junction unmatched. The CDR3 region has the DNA TGCGCCAGCAGCTTTCCGGGACAGGGATCAGATACGCAGTATTTT. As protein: CASSFPGQGSDTQYF.

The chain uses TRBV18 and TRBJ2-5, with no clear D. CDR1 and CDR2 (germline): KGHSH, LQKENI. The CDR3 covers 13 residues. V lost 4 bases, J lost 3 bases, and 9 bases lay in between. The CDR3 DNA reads TGTGCCAGCTCACGGGCGAATGAAGAGACCCAGTACTTC. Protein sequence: CASSRANEETQYF.

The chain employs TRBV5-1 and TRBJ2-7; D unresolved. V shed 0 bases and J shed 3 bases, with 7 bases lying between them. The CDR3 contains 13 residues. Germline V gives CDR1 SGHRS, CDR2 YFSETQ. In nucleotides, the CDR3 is TGCGCCAGCAGCTTGGACGGTGACTACGAGCAGTACTTC. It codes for CASSLDGDYEQYF. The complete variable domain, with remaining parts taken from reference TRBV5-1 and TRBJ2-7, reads KAGVTQTPRYLIKTRGQQVTLSCSPISGHRSVSWYQQTPGQGLQFLFEYFSETQRNKGNFPGRFSGRQFSNSRSEMNVSTLELGDSALYLCASSLDGDYEQYFGPGTRLTVT.

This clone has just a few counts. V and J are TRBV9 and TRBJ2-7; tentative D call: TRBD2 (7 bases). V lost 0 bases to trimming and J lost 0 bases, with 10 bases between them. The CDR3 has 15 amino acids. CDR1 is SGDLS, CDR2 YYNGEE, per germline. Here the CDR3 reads CASSVVAGASYEQYF. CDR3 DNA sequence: TGTGCCAGCAGCGTAGTGGCGGGGGCCTCCTACGAGCAGTACTTC.

DNA for the CDR3: TGTGCCAGCAGCGTATCGCCGGGGAGGTATGGCTACACCTTC. Translating it yields CASSVSPGRYGYTF. The chain uses TRBV9 and TRBJ1-2, with D uncertain. The V and J ends lost 1 base and 5 bases respectively, with 12 bases between them. The CDR3 is 14 residues long. Germline V lookup: CDR1 SGDLS, CDR2 YYNGEE.

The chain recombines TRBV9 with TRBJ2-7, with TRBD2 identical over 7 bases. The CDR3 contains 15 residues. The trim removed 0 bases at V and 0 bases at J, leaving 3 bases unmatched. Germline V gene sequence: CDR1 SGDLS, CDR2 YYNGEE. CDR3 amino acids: CASSVESGISYEQYF. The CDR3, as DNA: TGTGCCAGCAGCGTAGAAAGCGGGATCTCCTACGAGCAGTACTTC.

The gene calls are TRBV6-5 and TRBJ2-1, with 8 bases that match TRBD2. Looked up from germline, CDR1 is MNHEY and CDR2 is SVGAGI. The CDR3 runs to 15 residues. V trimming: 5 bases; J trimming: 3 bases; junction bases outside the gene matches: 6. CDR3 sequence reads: CASSMGLGDYNEQFF. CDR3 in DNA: TGTGCCAGCAGTATGGGACTAGGAGACTACAATGAGCAGTTCTTC.

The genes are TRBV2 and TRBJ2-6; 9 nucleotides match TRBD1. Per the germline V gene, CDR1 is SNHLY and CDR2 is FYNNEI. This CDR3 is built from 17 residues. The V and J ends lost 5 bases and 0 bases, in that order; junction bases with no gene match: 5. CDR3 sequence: CASSRDRALSGANVLTF. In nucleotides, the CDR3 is TGTGCCAGCAGTCGGGACAGGGCCCTCTCTGGGGCCAACGTCCTGACTTTC.

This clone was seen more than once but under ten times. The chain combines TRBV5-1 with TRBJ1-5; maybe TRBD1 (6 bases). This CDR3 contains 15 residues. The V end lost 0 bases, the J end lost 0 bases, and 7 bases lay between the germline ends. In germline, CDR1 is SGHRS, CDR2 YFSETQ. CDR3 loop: CASSLEGDSNQPQHF. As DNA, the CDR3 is TGCGCCAGCAGCTTGGAGGGGGATAGCAATCAGCCCCAGCATTTT.

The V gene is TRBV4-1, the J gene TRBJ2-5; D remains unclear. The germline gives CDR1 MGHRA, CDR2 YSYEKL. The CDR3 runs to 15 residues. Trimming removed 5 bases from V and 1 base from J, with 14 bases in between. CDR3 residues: CASSYRSVVQETQYF. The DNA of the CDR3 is TGCGCCAGCAGCTACAGATCCGTGGTCCAAGAGACCCAGTACTTC.

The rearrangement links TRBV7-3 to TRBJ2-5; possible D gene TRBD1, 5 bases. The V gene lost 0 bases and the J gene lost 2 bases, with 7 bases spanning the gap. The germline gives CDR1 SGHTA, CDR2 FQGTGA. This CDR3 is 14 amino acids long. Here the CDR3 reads CASSLTGRQETQYF. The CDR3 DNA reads TGTGCCAGCAGCTTAACGGGGCGGCAAGAGACCCAGTACTTC.

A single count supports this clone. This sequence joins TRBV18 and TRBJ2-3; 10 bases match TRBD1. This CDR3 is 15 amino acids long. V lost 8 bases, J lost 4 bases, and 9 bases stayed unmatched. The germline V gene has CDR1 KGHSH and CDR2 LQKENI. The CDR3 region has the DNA TGTGCCAGCACGCGACAGGGGGCCCCACCAGATACGCAGTATTTT. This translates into CASTRQGAPPDTQYF.

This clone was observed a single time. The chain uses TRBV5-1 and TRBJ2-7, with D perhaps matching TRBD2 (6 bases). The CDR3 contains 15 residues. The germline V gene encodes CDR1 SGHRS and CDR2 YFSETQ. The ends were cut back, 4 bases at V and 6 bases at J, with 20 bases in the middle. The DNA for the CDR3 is TGCGCCAGCAGCATCGGGAGTTCCACTACTACCGAGCAGTACTTC. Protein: CASSIGSSTTTEQYF.

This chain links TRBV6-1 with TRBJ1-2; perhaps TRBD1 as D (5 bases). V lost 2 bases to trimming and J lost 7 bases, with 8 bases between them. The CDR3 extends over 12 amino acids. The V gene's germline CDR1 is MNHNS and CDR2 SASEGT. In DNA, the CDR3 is TGTGCCAGCAGTGAACCAGGGTTTGGCTACACCTTC. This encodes CASSEPGFGYTF.

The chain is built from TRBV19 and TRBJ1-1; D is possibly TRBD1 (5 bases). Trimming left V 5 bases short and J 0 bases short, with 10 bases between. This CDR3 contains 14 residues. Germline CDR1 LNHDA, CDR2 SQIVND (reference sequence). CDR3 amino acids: CASSAYRMNTEAFF. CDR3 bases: TGTGCCAGTAGTGCATACAGGATGAACACTGAAGCTTTCTTT. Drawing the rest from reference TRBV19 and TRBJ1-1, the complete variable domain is DGGITQSPKYLFRKEGQNVTLSCEQNLNHDAMYWYRQDPGQGLRLIYYSQIVNDFQKGDIAEGYSVSREKKESFPLTVTSAQKNPTAFYLCASSAYRMNTEAFFGQGTRLTVV.

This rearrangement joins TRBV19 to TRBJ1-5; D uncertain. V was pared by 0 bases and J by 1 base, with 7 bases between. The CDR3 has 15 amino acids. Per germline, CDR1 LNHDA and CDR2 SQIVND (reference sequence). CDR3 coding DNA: TGTGCCAGTAGTATAGATGGCGGCAGCAATCAGCCCCAGCATTTT. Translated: CASSIDGGSNQPQHF.

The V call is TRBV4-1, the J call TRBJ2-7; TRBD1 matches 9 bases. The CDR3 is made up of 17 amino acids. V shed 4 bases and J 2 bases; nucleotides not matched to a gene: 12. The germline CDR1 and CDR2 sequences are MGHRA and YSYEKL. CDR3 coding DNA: TGCGCCAGCAGCCTTGGCCTACAGGGGGCGCCGACCTACGAGCAGTACTTC. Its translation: CASSLGLQGAPTYEQYF.

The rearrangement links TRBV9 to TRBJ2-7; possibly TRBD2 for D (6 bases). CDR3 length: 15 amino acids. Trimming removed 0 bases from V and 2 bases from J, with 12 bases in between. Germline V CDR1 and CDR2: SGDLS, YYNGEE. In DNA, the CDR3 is TGTGCCAGCAGCGTAGGGGAGGATCTTACCTACGAGCAGTACTTC. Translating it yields CASSVGEDLTYEQYF. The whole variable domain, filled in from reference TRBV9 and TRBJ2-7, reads DSGVTQTPKHLITATGQRVTLRCSPRSGDLSVYWYQQSLDQGLQFLIQYYNGEERAKGNILERFSAQQFPDLHSELNLSSLELGDSALYFCASSVGEDLTYEQYFGPGTRLTVT.

The CDR3 protein is CASSLGAGGVQETQYF. CDR3 nucleotide sequence: TGTGCCAGCAGCTTGGGGGCTGGCGGGGTACAAGAGACCCAGTACTTC. The chain carries TRBV5-6 and TRBJ2-5, with a tentative D call TRBD2 (6 bases). Trimming stripped 0 bases from V and 2 bases from J, with 14 bases between. The CDR3 spans 16 residues. Looked up from germline, CDR1 is SGHDT and CDR2 is YYEEEE.

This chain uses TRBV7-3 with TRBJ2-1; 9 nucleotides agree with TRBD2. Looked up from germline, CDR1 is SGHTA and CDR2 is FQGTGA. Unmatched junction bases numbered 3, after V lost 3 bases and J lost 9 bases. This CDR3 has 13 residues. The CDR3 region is CASSLAGGREQFF. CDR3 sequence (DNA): TGTGCCAGCAGCTTGGCGGGGGGGCGTGAGCAGTTCTTC.

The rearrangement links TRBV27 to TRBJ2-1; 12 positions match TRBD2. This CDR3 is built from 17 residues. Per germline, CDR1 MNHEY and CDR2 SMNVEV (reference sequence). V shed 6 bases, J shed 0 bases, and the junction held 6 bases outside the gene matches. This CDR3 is CASSQTSGGTSYNEQFF. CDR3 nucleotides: TGTGCCAGCAGCCAGACTAGCGGGGGCACCTCCTACAATGAGCAGTTCTTC.

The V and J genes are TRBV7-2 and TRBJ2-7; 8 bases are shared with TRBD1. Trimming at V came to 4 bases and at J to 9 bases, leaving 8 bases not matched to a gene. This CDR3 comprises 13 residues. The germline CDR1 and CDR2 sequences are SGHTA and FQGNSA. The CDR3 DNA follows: TGTGCCAGCAGCTGGACCGGGACAGGTTCGCAGTACTTC. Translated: CASSWTGTGSQYF.

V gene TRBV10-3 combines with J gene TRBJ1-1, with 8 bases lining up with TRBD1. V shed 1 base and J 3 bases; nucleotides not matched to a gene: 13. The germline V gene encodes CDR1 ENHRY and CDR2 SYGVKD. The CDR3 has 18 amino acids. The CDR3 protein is CAISELGQGRGEYTEAFF. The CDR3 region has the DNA TGTGCCATCAGTGAGTTAGGACAGGGAAGGGGGGAATACACTGAAGCTTTCTTT.

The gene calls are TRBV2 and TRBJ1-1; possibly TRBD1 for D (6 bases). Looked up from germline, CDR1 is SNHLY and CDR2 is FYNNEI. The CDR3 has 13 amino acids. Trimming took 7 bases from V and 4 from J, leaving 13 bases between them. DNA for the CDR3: TGTGCCAGCAAACAGGGTAGTGCCACTGAAGCTTTCTTT. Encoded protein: CASKQGSATEAFF.